This T cell receptor beta chain was documented in a study of sequential checkpoint blockade in melanoma. Study overall: Randomization was 1:1 between first-line nivolumab→ipilimumab and ipilimumab→nivolumab.

This clone was picked up a small number of times. The protocol was immunoSEQ multiplex PCR, while the TCRdb copy is restricted to in-frame clones and leaves out a portion. Among about 22,000 clones listed, under 70% were seen once. The treatment: randomized to nivolumab then ipilimumab (arm A) or the reverse (arm B). PBMC sorting kept live CD3+CD8+ cells without CD19 or CD56. Deletions cut 0 bases from V and 3 bases from J, with 12 bases between. CDR1 and CDR2 from the germline V gene are LGHNA and YSLEER. The length of the CDR3 is 15 residues. This material consisted of CD8+ T cells sorted from blood (inferred from file names), taken from a patient given nivolumab and ipilimumab in sequence. This receptor was taken from a human donor with melanoma. This chain connects TRBV4-3 to TRBJ2-7, with D unresolved. The DNA for the CDR3 is TGCGCCAGCAGCCAAGATTGGAGCCAGATCTACGAGCAGTACTTC. It specifies CASSQDWSQIYEQYF.